The next 22 T cell receptor beta chains were all read from a single sample in a study of T cells after yellow fever vaccination (dated by TCRdb to the late 2010s). Reading the label with the study, this specimen's treatment or condition is: live attenuated yellow fever vaccine strain. The method behind the library was 5' RACE. The reads were generated on an Illumina NovaSeq 6000. TCRdb reprocessing: public reads trimmed at Q25 with fastp, clones called with MiXCR, in-frame beta chains kept. Rows matching on CDR3 protein sequence are summarized as one entry with the most common DNA and genes. The sample table holds some 390,000 distinct CDR3 sequences, of which 15% to 20% were seen once. 18% of the sample is in the top ten clones. The starting material was PBMCs, obtained before the yellow fever booster vaccination. These receptors all come from a man aged 18 to 30 who received the YFV17D yellow fever vaccine.

The CDR3 loop reads CASSQARRNQETQYF. As DNA, the CDR3 is TGCGCCAGCAGCCAAGCGCGGAGAAACCAAGAGACCCAGTACTTC. This chain connects TRBV4-1 to TRBJ2-5; D gene ambiguous. CDR1 MGHRA and CDR2 YSYEKL come from the germline V gene. This CDR3 contains 15 residues. Deletions cut 1 base from V and 0 bases from J, with 9 bases between.

The chain combines TRBV2 with TRBJ2-2; D remains ambiguous. The V gene lost 6 bases and the J gene lost 7 bases, with 9 bases spanning the gap. Germline loops: CDR1 SNHLY, CDR2 FYNNEI. CDR3 length equals 12 residues. The CDR3 DNA reads TGTGCCAGCAGCCCCTTTCGCGGGGAGCTGTTTTTT. As protein: CASSPFRGELFF. The whole variable domain, remainder taken from reference TRBV2 and TRBJ2-2, is EPEVTQTPSHQVTQMGQEVILRCVPISNHLYFYWYRQILGQKVEFLVSFYNNEISEKSEIFDDQFSVERPDGSNFTLKIRSTKLEDSAMYFCASSPFRGELFFGEGSRLTVL.

The chain employs TRBV12-3 or TRBV12-4 and TRBJ2-2, with 11 bases matching TRBD2. The CDR3 consists of 17 residues. With V trimmed by 1 base and J by 4 bases, 5 bases remained unmatched. CDR3 in DNA: TGTGCCAGCAGTTTAGAAGATAGCGGGGGGGCCACCGGGGAGCTGTTTTTT. This encodes CASSLEDSGGATGELFF.

This clonotype was seen a handful of times. The rearrangement joins TRBV6-5 to TRBJ1-1, with 10 bases aligning to TRBD1. V was pared by 6 bases and J by 4 bases, with 8 bases of the junction left unmatched. Germline V gene sequence: CDR1 MNHEY, CDR2 SVGAGI. The CDR3 totals 15 residues. The CDR3, as DNA: TGTGCCAGCAGCTCTCTGACAGGGGGCGGCACTGAAGCTTTCTTT. This sequence encodes CASSSLTGGGTEAFF.

The gene calls are TRBV11-2 and TRBJ2-7, with 8 bases aligning to TRBD2. CDR1 is SGHAT and CDR2 is FQNNGV in the germline V gene. CDR3 length equals 14 residues. J gave up 4 bases and V 3 bases, and 5 bases lay outside the gene matches. CDR3 in DNA: TGTGCCAGCAGCTTCCTAGCGGGTTTTTACGAGCAGTACTTC. Protein: CASSFLAGFYEQYF.

This clonotype appeared a few times. This sequence joins TRBV7-9 and TRBJ2-3, with 9 bases identical to TRBD1. CDR1 is SEHNR, CDR2 FQNEAQ, per germline (reference sequence). This CDR3 comprises 14 residues. Unmatched junction bases numbered 6, after V lost 6 bases and J lost 5 bases. In DNA form, the CDR3 reads TGTGCCAGCAGAGACGACAGGGGGGGAGATACGCAGTATTTT. Its translation: CASRDDRGGDTQYF. Drawing the rest from reference TRBV7-9 and TRBJ2-3, the complete variable domain is DTGVSQNPRHKITKRGQNVTFRCDPISEHNRLYWYRQTLGQGPEFLTYFQNEAQLEKSRLLSDRFSAERPKGSFSTLEIQRTEQGDSAMYLCASRDDRGGDTQYFGPGTRLTVL.

This clonotype was observed a single time. The J gene is TRBJ2-1, the V gene TRBV7-2; D remains unclear. Germline V lookup: CDR1 SGHTA, CDR2 FQGNSA. The V gene lost 1 base and the J gene lost 9 bases, with 10 bases spanning the gap. There are 13 residues in the CDR3. CDR3 nucleotide sequence: TGTGCCAGCAGCTTAGTGGTGGTTGGTGAGCAGTTCTTC. It specifies CASSLVVVGEQFF. The variable domain in full, with the rest retrieved from reference TRBV7-2 and TRBJ2-1, is GAGVSQSPSNKVTEKGKDVELRCDPISGHTALYWYRQSLGQGLEFLIYFQGNSAPDKSGLPSDRFSAERTGGSVSTLTIQRTQQEDSAVYLCASSLVVVGEQFFGPGTRLTVL.

V is TRBV20-1 and J is TRBJ2-2; 7 bases fit TRBD1. The J segment lost 6 bases and the V segment lost 0 bases, leaving 1 base of the junction unmatched. The CDR3 is 13 amino acids. Germline V gene lookup returns CDR1 DFQATT and CDR2 SNEGSKA (reference sequence). The CDR3 region is CSARDRGPGELFF. As DNA, the CDR3 is TGCAGTGCTAGAGATAGGGGGCCCGGGGAGCTGTTTTTT.

This clonotype came up many times. The rearrangement joins TRBV20-1 to TRBJ1-1; maybe TRBD1 (6 bases). The germline V and J ends were trimmed by 0 bases and 0 bases, with 11 bases remaining between them. CDR1 is DFQATT, CDR2 SNEGSKA, per germline (reference sequence). The CDR3 runs to 15 residues. The CDR3 DNA is TGCAGTGCTAGAGAGGGACATCACTTGAACACTGAAGCTTTCTTT. Protein: CSAREGHHLNTEAFF.

This clonotype has only a few counts. In nucleotides, the CDR3 is TGTGCCACCAGTACCCGGGTCGGCACAGATACGCAGTATTTT. Encoded protein: CATSTRVGTDTQYF. This chain links TRBV24-1 with TRBJ2-3, with D uncertain. The CDR3 sequence is 14 residues long. Germline CDR1 KGHDR, CDR2 SFDVKD. Deletions cut 6 bases from V and 1 base from J, with 10 bases between.

This sequence joins TRBV12-3 or TRBV12-4 and TRBJ1-5, with D tentatively TRBD1 (5 bases). The CDR3 is 14 residues long. Trimming removed 1 base at V and 4 bases at J, with 8 bases between. The CDR3 spells CASSLVAGNQPQHF. The CDR3 nucleotides are TGTGCCAGCAGTTTAGTAGCAGGGAATCAGCCCCAGCATTTT.

The rearrangement uses TRBV18 and TRBJ1-1; D gene ambiguous. Germline CDR1 KGHSH, CDR2 LQKENI. The V end lost 3 bases, the J end lost 4 bases, and 12 bases lay between the germline ends. This CDR3 is built from 14 residues. The CDR3 region is CASSPFERVTEAFF. CDR3 DNA sequence: TGTGCCAGCTCACCGTTCGAACGGGTCACTGAAGCTTTCTTT.

This clonotype was detected a few times. CDR3 sequence: CASSPVGGTDTQYF. The CDR3 coding sequence is TGCGCCAGCAGCCCCGTCGGGGGAACAGATACGCAGTATTTT. This chain connects TRBV5-1 to TRBJ2-3; D may be TRBD2 (6 bases). Looked up from germline, CDR1 is SGHRS and CDR2 is YFSETQ. The CDR3 is 14 residues long. With 4 bases removed from V and 3 bases from J, the gap between germline ends came to 12 bases.

This clonotype was seen many times. The chain recombines TRBV4-3 with TRBJ2-1, with 11 nucleotides matching TRBD1. V lost 0 bases and J lost 7; bases outside the gene matches: 8. This CDR3 is 17 amino acids long. The V gene's germline CDR1 is LGHNA and CDR2 YSLEER. The CDR3 loop is CASSQDLGQGASNEQFF. The DNA for the CDR3 is TGCGCCAGCAGCCAAGATCTAGGACAGGGGGCATCAAATGAGCAGTTCTTC.

This clonotype was counted between two and nine times. CDR3 nucleotides: TGCGCCACCTCTAGCGGTTACACAGATACGCAGTATTTT. Protein sequence: CATSSGYTDTQYF. J is TRBJ2-3 and V is TRBV5-1; 7 nucleotides align to TRBD2. The CDR3 is 13 amino acids. With V trimmed by 9 bases and J by 2 bases, 6 bases remained unmatched. In germline, CDR1 is SGHRS, CDR2 YFSETQ.

The CDR3 is CSVELVRGTDTQYF. The CDR3 DNA reads as TGCAGCGTTGAACTGGTCAGGGGCACAGATACGCAGTATTTT. The chain uses TRBV29-1 and TRBJ2-3; D possibly corresponds to TRBD1 (5 bases). Germline loops: CDR1 SQVTM, CDR2 ANQGSEA. The V gene lost 2 bases and the J gene lost 1 base, with 10 bases spanning the gap. The CDR3 loop spans 14 amino acids.

This clonotype has more than one count but fewer than ten. The V gene is TRBV30, the J gene TRBJ2-7, with D possibly matching TRBD1 (6 bases). V was trimmed by 1 base and J by 3 bases, leaving 10 bases between them. From germline, CDR1 is GTSNPN and CDR2 SVGIG (reference sequence). The CDR3 is 13 residues long. The CDR3 protein is CAWSGGHYYEQYF. CDR3 bases: TGTGCCTGGAGTGGGGGACATTACTACGAGCAGTACTTC.

In its sample, this clonotype was seen a few times. The CDR3 bases are TGCAGAGCGGAGGGGGAAGACTATGGCTACACCTTC. Translated: CRAEGEDYGYTF. The rearrangement joins TRBV20-1 to TRBJ1-2, with D perhaps matching TRBD1 (6 bases). Germline CDR1 is DFQATT and CDR2 is SNEGSKA (reference sequence). This CDR3 spans 12 amino acids.

The rearrangement links TRBV5-1 to TRBJ2-1; D gene uncertain. Germline CDR1 reads SGHRS; CDR2 reads YFSETQ. The CDR3 contains 12 residues. The ends were cut back, 7 bases at V and 8 bases at J, with 13 bases in the middle. The CDR3: CASGLSRDEQFF. CDR3 in DNA: TGCGCCAGCGGCCTATCTCGGGATGAGCAGTTCTTC.

The chain links TRBV9 to TRBJ2-1; 10 positions agree with TRBD2. V lost 0 bases and J lost 4; bases outside the gene matches: 4. The germline V gene encodes CDR1 SGDLS and CDR2 YYNGEE. The CDR3 sequence is 16 residues long. The CDR3 DNA is TGTGCCAGCAGCGTAGAACTAGCGGGGCGTTACAATGAGCAGTTCTTC. Residues: CASSVELAGRYNEQFF. The variable domain in full, with the rest retrieved from reference TRBV9 and TRBJ2-1, is DSGVTQTPKHLITATGQRVTLRCSPRSGDLSVYWYQQSLDQGLQFLIQYYNGEERAKGNILERFSAQQFPDLHSELNLSSLELGDSALYFCASSVELAGRYNEQFFGPGTRLTVL.

This rearrangement joins TRBV7-2 to TRBJ2-7; no firm D call. CDR1 SGHTA and CDR2 FQGNSA come from the germline V gene. This CDR3 has 12 residues. V was shortened by 2 bases and J by 5 bases, with 7 bases between the two germline ends. The CDR3, as DNA: TGTGCCAGCAGCTTATCGGTGCACGAGCAGTACTTC. Residues: CASSLSVHEQYF.

This chain joins TRBV6-2 or TRBV6-3 and TRBJ2-7, with D perhaps TRBD2 (7 bases). This CDR3 comprises 16 residues. Trimming pared 0 bases from V and 0 bases from J, leaving 12 bases between. Germline V gene lookup returns CDR1 MNHEY and CDR2 SVGEGT. The CDR3, as DNA: TGTGCCAGCAGTTACTCGTCGGGGGGCAGCTCCTACGAGCAGTACGTC. It codes for CASSYSSGGSSYEQYV.